The 16 T cell receptor beta chains reported below all come from one sample, sequenced in a study of cytomegalovirus exposure and HLA in healthy donors. Vbeta (60) and Jbeta (13) primers were used in the PCR. Generated by immunoSEQ multiplex PCR, the TCRdb table keeps only in-frame clones and is missing some. This table has under 300,000 clones, 70% to 90% appearing once. The sequenced sample was PBMCs. The receptors originated from a man between 35 and 55 years old in good health and CMV-seropositive.

V is TRBV7-6 and J is TRBJ1-5, with TRBD1 identical over 9 bases. After removal of 5 bases from V and 4 bases from J, the junction contained 3 bases not matched to a gene. The CDR3 runs 14 residues. Germline V gene data show CDR1 as SGHVS and CDR2 as FNYEAQ. The CDR3: CASSPDRGNQPQHF. The CDR3 DNA reads TGTGCCAGCAGCCCCGACAGGGGGAATCAGCCCCAGCATTTT.

The chain has TRBV28 and TRBJ1-6; 8 nucleotides match TRBD1. In germline, CDR1 is MDHEN, CDR2 SYDVKM. The CDR3 is 17 amino acids. The junction had 8 bases not matched to a gene; V was cut back by 3 bases and J by 4 bases. For the CDR3, the DNA is TGTGCCAGCAGTTTTTCATCCGGGACAGGATATAATTCACCCCTCCACTTT. It encodes CASSFSSGTGYNSPLHF.

The V and J genes are TRBV7-9 and TRBJ2-2; 13 bases map to TRBD2. Germline values: CDR1 SEHNR, CDR2 FQNEAQ (reference sequence). The CDR3 is 16 amino acids. The ends lost 4 bases at V and 6 bases at J; junction bases unmatched: 5. This CDR3 is CASSSWTSGSSGELFF. The CDR3 region has the DNA TGTGCCAGCAGCTCCTGGACTAGCGGGAGTTCCGGGGAGCTGTTTTTT.

The rearrangement joins TRBV11-2 to TRBJ2-7; tentative D call: TRBD2 (6 bases). CDR3 length equals 14 residues. Germline loops: CDR1 SGHAT, CDR2 FQNNGV. With 5 bases removed from V and 3 bases from J, the gap between germline ends came to 14 bases. The CDR3 bases are TGTGCCAGCAGCCGACTAGTTGGCTTCTACGAGCAGTACTTC. It yields the protein CASSRLVGFYEQYF.

V gene TRBV30 combines with J gene TRBJ2-7; 8 bases align to TRBD1. Germline V gives CDR1 GTSNPN, CDR2 SVGIG (reference sequence). With V trimmed by 5 bases and J by 2 bases, 5 bases remained unmatched. There are 13 residues in the CDR3. CDR3 sequence (DNA): TGTGCCTGGGCGGACAGGGCCGCCTACGAGCAGTACTTC. Translation gives CAWADRAAYEQYF.

The table lists this clone with a count of one. The chain recombines TRBV6-5 with TRBJ1-5; 10 bases map to TRBD1. Germline V gene lookup returns CDR1 MNHEY and CDR2 SVGAGI. The V and J ends lost 7 bases and 5 bases, in that order; junction bases with no gene match: 8. This CDR3 spans 15 amino acids. In DNA form, the CDR3 reads TGTGCCAGCACCGGACAGGGGGTCCTCCATCAGCCCCAGCATTTT. It codes for CASTGQGVLHQPQHF.

This rearrangement joins TRBV19 to TRBJ2-7, with a weak D call TRBD2 (6 bases). This CDR3 spans 14 amino acids. Germline values: CDR1 LNHDA, CDR2 SQIVND (reference sequence). The germline V and J ends were trimmed by 5 bases and 2 bases, with 13 bases remaining between them. CDR3 coding DNA: TGTGCCAGTAGTGCCGGGACTGGCCCCTACGAGCAGTACTTC. Translating it yields CASSAGTGPYEQYF.

The rearrangement uses TRBV21-1 and TRBJ2-3; the table's D call TRBD2 went unverified against the DNA. TRBV21-1 constitutes a pseudogene. CDR3 size: 16 residues. CDR3: CASSSGTSGITDTQYF. CDR3 in DNA: TGTGCCAGCAGCAGTGGGACTAGCGGGATCACAGATACGCAGTATTTT.

The genes are TRBV10-3 and TRBJ2-7; 9 bases agree with TRBD1. The J segment lost 6 bases and the V segment lost 2 bases, leaving 11 bases of the junction unmatched. The CDR3 sequence is 16 residues long. CDR1 is ENHRY and CDR2 is SYGVKD in the germline V gene. The CDR3 coding sequence is TGTGCCATCAGTGAGCCCCCGGGACAGGGTCTGTTCGAGCAGTACTTC. Translating gives CAISEPPGQGLFEQYF.

The V gene is TRBV5-4, the J gene TRBJ2-3, with TRBD2 matching over 7 bases. V shed 3 bases, J shed 3 bases, and the junction held 10 bases outside the gene matches. The CDR3 loop spans 16 amino acids. CDR1 is SGHNT and CDR2 is YYREEE in the germline V gene (reference sequence). CDR3 amino acids: CASSSAGVFGTDTQYF. As DNA, the CDR3 is TGTGCCAGCAGCTCGGCGGGGGTGTTTGGGACAGATACGCAGTATTTT.

The V gene is TRBV5-4, the J gene TRBJ2-1; possible D gene TRBD1, 5 bases. V was cut by 4 bases and J by 0 bases, with 11 bases left in between. The CDR3 is 15 amino acids. Per the germline V gene, CDR1 is SGHNT and CDR2 is YYREEE (reference sequence). Here the CDR3 reads CASSQDRPSYNEQFF. The CDR3 nucleotides are TGTGCCAGCAGCCAAGACAGACCCTCCTACAATGAGCAGTTCTTC.

The chain joins TRBV10-1 to TRBJ1-1; TRBD1 aligns across 7 bases. The CDR3 sequence is 17 residues long. The V and J ends lost 10 bases and 0 bases, in that order; junction bases with no gene match: 17. In germline, CDR1 is WNHNN, CDR2 SYGVQD (reference sequence). As DNA, the CDR3 is TGCGCCACCCCGACAGGGAGCGGTAGTAGGATGAACACTGAAGCTTTCTTT. Residues: CATPTGSGSRMNTEAFF.

The chain couples TRBV18 to TRBJ1-2; 8 bases align to TRBD1. The CDR3 is made up of 16 amino acids. Looked up from germline, CDR1 is KGHSH and CDR2 is LQKENI. V was clipped by 3 bases and J by 0 bases; unmatched bases: 6. The DNA for the CDR3 is TGTGCCAGCTCACCGGGGGGACAGGAATCTAACTATGGCTACACCTTC. Amino acid sequence: CASSPGGQESNYGYTF. Combining the CDR3 with reference TRBV18 and TRBJ1-2 gives the whole variable domain NAGVMQNPRHLVRRRGQEARLRCSPMKGHSHVYWYRQLPEEGLKFMVYLQKENIIDESGMPKERFSAEFPKEGPSILRIQQVVRGDSAAYFCASSPGGQESNYGYTFGSGTRLTVV.

The rearrangement joins TRBV10-3 to TRBJ2-7, with 7 positions matching TRBD2. The J segment lost 3 bases and the V segment lost 4 bases, leaving 9 bases of the junction unmatched. The length of the CDR3 is 15 residues. Germline V gives CDR1 ENHRY, CDR2 SYGVKD. CDR3 nucleotides: TGTGCCATCAGTGGGGGGGGAGGGTCACGCTACGAGCAGTACTTC. This encodes CAISGGGGSRYEQYF.

V and J are TRBV9 and TRBJ1-1; D possibly corresponds to TRBD1 (5 bases). CDR1 is SGDLS, CDR2 YYNGEE, per germline. The CDR3 has 15 residues. Trimming took off 3 bases at V and 4 bases at J, with 16 bases between the two ends. For the CDR3, the DNA is TGTGCCAGCAGCGAGGGAGGGGAGCCGGGCACTGAAGCTTTCTTT. Translating it yields CASSEGGEPGTEAFF.

V is TRBV28 and J is TRBJ2-5; 9 bases agree with TRBD2. The ends lost 6 bases at V and 3 bases at J; junction bases unmatched: 8. The germline gives CDR1 MDHEN, CDR2 SYDVKM. This CDR3 has 15 residues. The CDR3 protein is CASRRGGTSKETQYF. In DNA, the CDR3 is TGTGCCAGCAGACGTGGGGGGACTAGCAAAGAGACCCAGTACTTC.